Below, 24 T cell receptor beta chains from the same sample are listed, as sequenced in a study of neurological immune-mediated disorders. Time point indicated: longitudinal time-point 3. TCRdb ran MiXCR on the 5' RACE reads and lists one entry per CDR3 protein. The top ten clones hold over 9.5% of a sample with fewer than 50,000 distinct CDR3 sequences, about 13% of them seen once. The sequenced material came from PBMCs. These receptors came from a man aged 30 to 45 in good health.

The table lists this clonotype with a few counts. The chain combines TRBV7-2 with TRBJ2-1; a possible D gene is TRBD1 (5 bases). The CDR3 spans 15 residues. The germline V gene has CDR1 SGHTA and CDR2 FQGNSA. Trimming removed 1 base from V and 7 bases from J, with 14 bases in between. CDR3 sequence (DNA): TGTGCCAGCAGCTTAGGGATACAGGCATCGAATGAGCAGTTCTTC. Protein: CASSLGIQASNEQFF.

This clonotype was counted many times. The chain combines TRBV5-1 with TRBJ2-5; D call uncertain. The germline gives CDR1 SGHRS, CDR2 YFSETQ. The CDR3 contains 14 residues. V was pared by 3 bases and J by 3 bases, with 12 bases between. CDR3 nucleotide sequence: TGCGCCAGCAGCTCTTTCGGCAGAGAAGAGACCCAGTACTTC. As protein: CASSSFGREETQYF.

This chain uses TRBV20-1 with TRBJ2-1; 9 positions agree with TRBD2. Germline values: CDR1 DFQATT, CDR2 SNEGSKA (reference sequence). Unmatched junction bases numbered 9, after V lost 0 bases and J lost 9 bases. The CDR3 consists of 15 residues. CDR3 protein: CSARDPGGAGGEQFF. DNA for the CDR3: TGCAGTGCTAGAGATCCCGGTGGAGCGGGGGGTGAGCAGTTCTTC.

In its sample, this clonotype was seen many times. The chain links TRBV28 to TRBJ2-2; possibly TRBD2 for D (6 bases). The V end lost 11 bases, the J end lost 0 bases, and 10 bases lay between the germline ends. This CDR3 comprises 13 residues. The germline gives CDR1 MDHEN, CDR2 SYDVKM. This chain's CDR3 is CALASANTGELFF. In DNA, the CDR3 is TGTGCCCTAGCTAGCGCGAACACCGGGGAGCTGTTTTTT.

This clonotype was picked up many times. The genes are TRBV20-1 and TRBJ2-1, with TRBD2 identical over 11 bases. Trimming cost V 0 bases and J 9 bases; bases outside gene matches: 4. The CDR3 contains 14 residues. Germline V gene sequence: CDR1 DFQATT, CDR2 SNEGSKA (reference sequence). The CDR3 sequence: CSARDGSGRVEQFF. DNA of the CDR3: TGCAGTGCTAGAGACGGTAGCGGGAGGGTTGAGCAGTTCTTC.

This clonotype was seen repeatedly, ten times or more. The chain combines TRBV20-1 with TRBJ2-7; TRBD1 agrees at 9 bases. Germline CDR1 DFQATT, CDR2 SNEGSKA (reference sequence). CDR3 size: 14 residues. After removal of 6 bases from V and 7 bases from J, the junction contained 13 bases not matched to a gene. This CDR3 is CSAGPQQGAGEQYF. CDR3 bases: TGCAGTGCCGGCCCCCAACAGGGGGCAGGAGAGCAGTACTTC.

This clonotype has at least ten counts. One base away lies a much larger clone, so this may be a sequencing read error. The V call is TRBV28, the J call TRBJ1-2, with 10 positions matching TRBD1. CDR1 is MDHEN, CDR2 SYDVKM, per germline. The CDR3 totals 14 residues. CDR3 loop: CVSSLLDRGGGYTF. CDR3 bases: TGTGTCAGCAGTTTATTGGACAGGGGGGGTGGCTACACCTTC.

The sample holds many counts of this clonotype. The V and J genes are TRBV20-1 and TRBJ1-1; weak D call: TRBD1 (5 bases). Per the germline V gene, CDR1 is DFQATT and CDR2 is SNEGSKA (reference sequence). The CDR3 has 13 residues. V shed 6 bases and J shed 1 base, with 12 bases lying between them. The CDR3 region is CSAGRGENTEAFF. CDR3 sequence (DNA): TGCAGTGCCGGCCGGGGGGAGAACACTGAAGCTTTCTTT.

This clonotype has at least ten counts. V and J are TRBV6-1 and TRBJ1-5; TRBD1 might be the D (5 bases). Trimming took 6 bases from V and 2 from J, leaving 11 bases between them. This CDR3 spans 14 amino acids. Germline CDR1 is MNHNS and CDR2 is SASEGT. The CDR3 nucleotides read TGTGCCAGCAGGGAGGGGATGGGCAATCAGCCCCAGCATTTT. Its translation is CASREGMGNQPQHF.

This clonotype was seen at least ten times. The chain couples TRBV14 to TRBJ2-1; TRBD2 might be the D (5 bases). V gave up 4 bases and J gave up 7 bases, with 20 bases separating them. The V gene's germline CDR1 is SGHDN and CDR2 FVKESK. The CDR3 spans 16 residues. CDR3 DNA sequence: TGTGCCAGCAGCCCCCACGGAGGTCAGCCATGGAATGAGCAGTTCTTC. This sequence encodes CASSPHGGQPWNEQFF.

The sample holds a few counts of this clonotype. The chain links TRBV7-6 to TRBJ2-7; 11 positions match TRBD1. The CDR3 runs 17 residues. CDR1 and CDR2 (germline): SGHVS, FNYEAQ. Losses at the gene ends were 4 bases for V and 2 bases for J; bases not matched to a gene: 10. As DNA, the CDR3 is TGTGCCAGCAGCTCAACACCGGGGGGACAGGGGGCCTACGAGCAGTACTTC. Protein: CASSSTPGGQGAYEQYF.

In its sample, this clonotype was seen many times. Being one base from a much bigger clone, this may be a read error. The chain joins TRBV27 to TRBJ2-7; D may be TRBD1 (5 bases). Trimming removed 0 bases from V and 6 bases from J, with 21 bases in between. Germline V gene data show CDR1 as MNHEY and CDR2 as SMNVEV (reference sequence). The CDR3 has 17 residues. The chain's CDR3 is CASSLSHRFAGNIEQYF. The CDR3 bases are TGTGCCAGCAGTTTATCACACAGGTTCGCTGGGAACATCGAGCAGTACTTC.

In the case of this clonotype: A read error may be the cause here, since a much bigger clone is one base away. The V call is TRBV7-9, the J call TRBJ2-5; 10 positions agree with TRBD2. Trimming removed 6 bases from V and 3 bases from J; junction bases left unmatched: 7. The CDR3 loop spans 15 amino acids. CDR1 SEHNR and CDR2 FQNEAQ come from the germline V gene (reference sequence). The CDR3 is CASRLSLAGEETQYF. The CDR3, as DNA: TGTGCCAGCAGATTAAGCCTAGCGGGAGAAGAGACCCAGTACTTC.

Many counts were recorded for this clonotype. The chain couples TRBV20-1 to TRBJ2-7, with TRBD1 matching 8 bases. The V and J ends lost 6 bases and 5 bases, in that order; junction bases with no gene match: 12. The CDR3 runs to 14 residues. The germline V gene has CDR1 DFQATT and CDR2 SNEGSKA (reference sequence). Here the CDR3 DNA reads TGCAGTGCCGCCGATCAGGGGGCTGTACACGAGCAGTACTTC. Its protein product is CSAADQGAVHEQYF.

The rearrangement joins TRBV20-1 to TRBJ2-2; TRBD2 agrees at 13 bases. V gave up 0 bases and J gave up 5 bases; unmatched junction bases: 3. CDR1 is DFQATT, CDR2 SNEGSKA, per germline (reference sequence). CDR3 size: 16 residues. The CDR3 loop reads CSAREGLAGETGELFF. As DNA, the CDR3 is TGCAGTGCTAGAGAAGGACTAGCGGGAGAGACCGGGGAGCTGTTTTTT.

The J gene is TRBJ2-2, the V gene TRBV6-6; maybe TRBD1 (5 bases). Per germline, CDR1 MNHNY and CDR2 SVGAGI (reference sequence). This CDR3 has 16 amino acids. Deletions cut 0 bases from V and 1 base from J, with 9 bases between. The CDR3, as DNA: TGTGCCAGCAGTTACTCCCAAACAGGGAACACCGGGGAGCTGTTTTTT. It yields the protein CASSYSQTGNTGELFF.

This clonotype was counted at least ten times. CDR3 protein: CSVRTSGTPVRGNEQFF. CDR3 sequence (DNA): TGCAGCGTAAGGACTAGCGGGACTCCGGTGCGGGGGAATGAGCAGTTCTTC. The rearrangement links TRBV29-1 to TRBJ2-1; TRBD2 agrees at 12 bases. The trim removed 6 bases at V and 7 bases at J, leaving 16 bases unmatched. The germline CDR1 and CDR2 sequences are SQVTM and ANQGSEA. CDR3 length equals 17 residues.

Details on this clonotype: The CDR3 ends on some other residue instead of the conserved phenylalanine or tryptophan, so this is likely a read error. The limits of the CDR3 on the DNA are not certain, so only TCRdb's listed CDR3 is given. The rearrangement uses TRBV28 and TRBJ2-7; the table's D call TRBD1 went unverified against the DNA. Germline loops: CDR1 MDHEN, CDR2 SYDVKM. The CDR3 length is 9 residues, termini included. CDR3 loop: CASGWDRPS.

This clonotype showed up many times. The chain couples TRBV5-1 to TRBJ2-5; the match to TRBD1 covers 8 bases. V was pared by 1 base and J by 1 base, with 3 bases of the junction left unmatched. Germline V gene sequence: CDR1 SGHRS, CDR2 YFSETQ. CDR3 length: 15 residues. CDR3 region: CASSLTTGGQETQYF. The CDR3 nucleotides are TGCGCCAGCAGCTTGACTACAGGGGGCCAAGAGACCCAGTACTTC.

This clonotype was found many times. The V gene is TRBV11-1, the J gene TRBJ2-7; maybe TRBD1 (6 bases). Germline assignment: CDR1 SGHAT and CDR2 FQDESV (reference sequence). CDR3 size: 13 residues. Between the trimmed V and J ends, which lost 2 bases and 2 bases, there was a span of 7 bases. The CDR3 sequence is CASSLQGTYEQYF. CDR3 bases: TGTGCCAGCAGCTTACAGGGGACCTACGAGCAGTACTTC.

This clonotype was recorded many times. The rearrangement uses TRBV6-1 and TRBJ2-5, with TRBD2 matching 9 bases. Per the germline V gene, CDR1 is MNHNS and CDR2 is SASEGT. V shed 4 bases, J shed 11 bases, and the junction held 5 bases outside the gene matches. The CDR3 consists of 12 residues. The CDR3 reads CASSVSSGEQYF. In nucleotides, the CDR3 is TGTGCCAGCAGTGTTTCTAGCGGGGAACAGTACTTC.

This clonotype was found a few times. The J gene is TRBJ2-7, the V gene TRBV7-9; D might be TRBD1 (6 bases). Germline V gene data show CDR1 as SEHNR and CDR2 as FQNEAQ (reference sequence). V was clipped by 4 bases and J by 5 bases, with 18 bases between them. This CDR3 has 15 amino acids. The CDR3 DNA sequence: TGTGCCAGCAGCTCTATTCGAAGGGGGAATGACGAGCAGTACTTC. This translates into CASSSIRRGNDEQYF.

Many counts were recorded for this clonotype. This chain connects TRBV29-1 to TRBJ2-7; tentatively, D is TRBD1 (6 bases). Trimming took off 3 bases at V and 0 bases at J, with 15 bases between the two ends. CDR3 length equals 15 residues. The germline V gene encodes CDR1 SQVTM and CDR2 ANQGSEA. The CDR3 sequence: CSVEMEQGVSYEQYF. The CDR3 DNA sequence: TGCAGCGTTGAGATGGAACAGGGAGTCTCCTACGAGCAGTACTTC.

This clonotype showed up many times. J is TRBJ2-1 and V is TRBV20-1; D is undetermined. Germline-derived CDR1 and CDR2 are DFQATT and SNEGSKA (reference sequence). The V end lost 3 bases, the J end lost 2 bases, and 11 bases lay between the germline ends. This CDR3 contains 14 residues. The CDR3 loop is CSASGRWAYNEQFF. The CDR3 DNA reads as TGCAGTGCTAGTGGGCGTTGGGCCTACAATGAGCAGTTCTTC.